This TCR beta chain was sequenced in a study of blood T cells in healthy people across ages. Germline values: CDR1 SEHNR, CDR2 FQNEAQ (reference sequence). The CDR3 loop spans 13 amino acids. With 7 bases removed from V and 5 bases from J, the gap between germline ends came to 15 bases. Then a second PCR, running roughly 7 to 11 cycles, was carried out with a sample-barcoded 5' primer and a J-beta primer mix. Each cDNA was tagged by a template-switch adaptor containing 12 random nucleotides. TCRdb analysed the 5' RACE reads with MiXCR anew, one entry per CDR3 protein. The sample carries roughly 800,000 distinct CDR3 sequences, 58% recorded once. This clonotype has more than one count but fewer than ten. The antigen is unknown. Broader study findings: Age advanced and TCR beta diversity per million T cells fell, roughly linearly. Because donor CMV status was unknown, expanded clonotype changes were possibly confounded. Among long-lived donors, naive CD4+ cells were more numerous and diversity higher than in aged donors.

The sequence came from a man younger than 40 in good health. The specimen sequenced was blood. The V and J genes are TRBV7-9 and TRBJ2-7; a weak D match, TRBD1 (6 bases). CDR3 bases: TGTGCCAGCATCGATGTCGACAGGCACGAGCAGTACTTC. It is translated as CASIDVDRHEQYF.